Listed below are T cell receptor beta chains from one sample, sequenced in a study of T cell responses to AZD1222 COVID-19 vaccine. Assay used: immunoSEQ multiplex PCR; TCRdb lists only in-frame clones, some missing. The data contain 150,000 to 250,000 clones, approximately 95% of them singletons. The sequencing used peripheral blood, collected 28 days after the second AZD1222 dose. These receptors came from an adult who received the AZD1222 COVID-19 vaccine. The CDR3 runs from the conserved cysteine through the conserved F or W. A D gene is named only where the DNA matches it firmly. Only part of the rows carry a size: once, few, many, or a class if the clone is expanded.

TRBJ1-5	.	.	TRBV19	CASSTGRLSNQPQHF	TGTGCCAGTAGCACGGGGCGCTTGAGCAATCAGCCCCAGCATTTT
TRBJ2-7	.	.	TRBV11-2	CASSPSTGRSSYEQYF	TGTGCCAGCAGCCCATCCACGGGACGGAGCTCCTACGAGCAGTACTTC
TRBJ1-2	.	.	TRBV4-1	CASSHSGHPPFGYTF	TGCGCCAGCAGCCACTCGGGACATCCGCCGTTCGGCTACACCTTC
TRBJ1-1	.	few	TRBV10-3	CAISEQGNTEAFF	TGTGCCATCAGTGAGCAGGGTAACACTGAAGCTTTCTTT
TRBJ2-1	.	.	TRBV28	CASRNREGSYNEQFF	TGTGCCAGCAGGAACAGGGAGGGCTCCTACAATGAGCAGTTCTTC
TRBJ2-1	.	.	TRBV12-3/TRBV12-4	CASSLQAAEQFF	TGTGCCAGCAGTTTACAGGCGGCTGAGCAGTTCTTC
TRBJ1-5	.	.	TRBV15	CATSPAGYSNQPQHF	TGTGCCACCAGCCCCGCCGGGTATAGCAATCAGCCCCAGCATTTT
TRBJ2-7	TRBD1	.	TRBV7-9	CASSLVTGAYEQYF	TGTGCCAGCAGCTTAGTAACAGGGGCCTACGAGCAGTACTTC
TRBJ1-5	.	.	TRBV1	CTSSQERLTRYSNQPQHF	TGCACCAGCAGCCAAGAAAGGTTAACACGATATAGCAATCAGCCCCAGCATTTT
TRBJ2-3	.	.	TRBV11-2	CASSLTGTLSTDTQYF	TGTGCCAGCAGCTTAACGGGGACGCTTAGCACAGATACGCAGTATTTT
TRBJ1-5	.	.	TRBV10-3	CAISEAGFREGNQPQHF	TGTGCCATCAGTGAGGCAGGGTTCAGGGAGGGCAATCAGCCCCAGCATTTT
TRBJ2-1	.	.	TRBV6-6	CATHLLGGGIEQFF	TGTGCCACCCATCTACTTGGGGGGGGCATCGAGCAGTTCTTC
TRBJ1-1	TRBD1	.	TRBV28	CASSLAFRQGVNTEAFF	TGTGCCAGCAGTTTAGCCTTTAGACAGGGGGTGAACACTGAAGCTTTCTTT
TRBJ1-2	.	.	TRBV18	CASSPPPRVVNYGYTF	TGTGCCAGCTCACCACCGCCCAGGGTGGTTAACTATGGCTACACCTTC
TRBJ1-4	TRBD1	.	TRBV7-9	CASSSGQGSTNEKLFF	TGTGCCAGCAGCTCCGGACAGGGCTCAACTAATGAAAAACTGTTTTTT
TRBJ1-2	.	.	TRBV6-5	CASSRQVAYGYTF	TGTGCCAGCAGTCGACAGGTTGCCTATGGCTACACCTTC
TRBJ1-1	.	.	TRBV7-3	CASSLIGNTEAFF	TGTGCCAGCAGCTTGATAGGGAACACTGAAGCTTTCTTT
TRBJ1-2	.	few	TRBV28	CASSAANYGYTF	TGTGCCAGCAGTGCAGCTAACTATGGCTACACCTTC
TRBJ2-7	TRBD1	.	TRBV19	CASSMGGQGARREQYF	TGTGCCAGTAGTATGGGAGGCCAGGGGGCGCGAAGAGAGCAGTACTTC
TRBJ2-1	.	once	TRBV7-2	CASSLMGNGNEQFF	TGTGCCAGCAGCTTAATGGGGAATGGCAATGAGCAGTTCTTC
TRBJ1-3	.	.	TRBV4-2	CASSQETGSGNTIYF	TGTGCCAGCAGCCAAGAGACCGGTTCTGGAAACACCATATATTTT
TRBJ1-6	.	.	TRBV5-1	CASSLEGARSPLHF	TGCGCCAGCAGCTTAGAAGGGGCGAGGTCACCCCTCCACTTT
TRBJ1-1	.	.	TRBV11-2	CASSLGIETTFF	TGTGCCAGCAGCTTAGGTATTGAGACAACTTTCTTT
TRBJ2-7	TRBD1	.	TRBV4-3	CASSQEGWGQGWEQYF	TGCGCCAGCAGCCAAGAAGGTTGGGGACAGGGGTGGGAGCAGTACTTC
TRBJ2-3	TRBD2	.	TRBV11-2	CASSTGLAGGTVPTQYF	TGTGCCAGCAGCACGGGACTAGCGGGGGGGACCGTCCCTACGCAGTATTTT
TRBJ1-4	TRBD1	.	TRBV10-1	CASSEPRDREEKLFF	TGCGCCAGCAGTGAGCCACGGGACAGGGAGGAAAAACTGTTTTTT
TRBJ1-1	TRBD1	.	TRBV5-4	CASSLEGAARAFF	TGTGCCAGCAGCTTGGAGGGGGCCGCCCGAGCTTTCTTT
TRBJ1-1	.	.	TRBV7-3	CASSSQGNTEAFF	TGTGCCAGCAGCTCTCAGGGGAACACTGAAGCTTTCTTT
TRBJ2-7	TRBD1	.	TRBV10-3	CAISGTGTEQYF	TGTGCCATCAGTGGGACAGGAACCGAGCAGTACTTC
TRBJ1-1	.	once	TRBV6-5	CASSPGTSNTEAFF	TGTGCCAGCAGTCCCGGGACATCGAACACTGAAGCTTTCTTT
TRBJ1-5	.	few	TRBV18	CASSPQGNQPQHF	TGTGCCAGCTCACCACAGGGCAATCAGCCCCAGCATTTT
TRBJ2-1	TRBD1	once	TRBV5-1	CASSYRGSYNEQFF	TGCGCCAGCAGCTACAGGGGTTCCTACAATGAGCAGTTCTTC